This entry is about one T cell receptor (beta chain). Its antigen is as yet unknown. Repertoires were generated with immunoSEQ multiplex PCR, while TCRdb's copy carries only in-frame clones and drops some. The sample holds around 70,000 clones, 82% seen once. With V trimmed by 4 bases and J by 4 bases, 14 bases remained unmatched. The CDR3 consists of 17 residues. The germline V gene has CDR1 SGDLS and CDR2 YYNGEE. These data are taken from a study of OX40 agonist ivuxolimab in advanced cancers. Looking at the study overall: The patients' treatment was ivuxolimab, an agonistic anti-OX40 (CD134) antibody. Participants averaged about 60 years of age (range roughly 23 to 90) and were roughly 80% male. Study findings and constraints: At 0.1 to 3.0 mg/kg, CD4+ and CD8+ blood T cells expanded clonally by week 6. Partial responders at 0.1-3.0 mg/kg had among the lowest clonal expansion.

The rearrangement links TRBV9 to TRBJ2-3; TRBD1 agrees at 8 bases. The specimen comprised CD4+ or CD8+ T cells sorted from blood, sampled in a trial of the OX40 agonist ivuxolimab. This clonotype originated in an adult with an advanced solid tumor such as melanoma, head and neck, liver or kidney cancer. The CDR3 spells CASSHTLDRGSADTQYF. The CDR3 DNA reads TGTGCCAGCAGCCATACCTTAGACAGGGGTAGCGCAGATACGCAGTATTTT. Drawing the rest from reference TRBV9 and TRBJ2-3, the complete variable domain is DSGVTQTPKHLITATGQRVTLRCSPRSGDLSVYWYQQSLDQGLQFLIQYYNGEERAKGNILERFSAQQFPDLHSELNLSSLELGDSALYFCASSHTLDRGSADTQYFGPGTRLTVL.